The 2 T cell receptor beta chains below all came from one sample that was sequenced in a study of OX40 agonist ivuxolimab in advanced cancers. Sequencing used immunoSEQ multiplex PCR; TCRdb keeps in-frame clones, though not all of them. This sample has roughly 90,000 clones, with about 90% found just once. The sequencing used CD4+ or CD8+ T cells sorted from blood, collected in a trial of the OX40 agonist ivuxolimab. Receptors originate from an adult with an advanced solid tumor such as melanoma, head and neck, liver or kidney cancer.

The V call is TRBV19, the J call TRBJ2-7; 11 bases agree with TRBD1. After removal of 6 bases from V and 3 bases from J, the junction contained 7 bases not matched to a gene. The CDR3 extends over 15 amino acids. Germline values: CDR1 LNHDA, CDR2 SQIVND (reference sequence). CDR3 region: CASRDGTGGYYEQYF. The CDR3 DNA is TGTGCCAGTAGGGACGGGACAGGGGGTTACTACGAGCAGTACTTC.

In nucleotides, the CDR3 is TGTGCCAGCAGCTTAGAGTCGGCGAACACTGAAGCTTTCTTT. It encodes CASSLESANTEAFF. V is TRBV7-9 and J is TRBJ1-1; D is undetermined. The CDR3 is 14 residues long. Trimming pared 1 base from V and 1 base from J, leaving 7 bases between. Germline CDR1 is SEHNR and CDR2 is FQNEAQ (reference sequence).